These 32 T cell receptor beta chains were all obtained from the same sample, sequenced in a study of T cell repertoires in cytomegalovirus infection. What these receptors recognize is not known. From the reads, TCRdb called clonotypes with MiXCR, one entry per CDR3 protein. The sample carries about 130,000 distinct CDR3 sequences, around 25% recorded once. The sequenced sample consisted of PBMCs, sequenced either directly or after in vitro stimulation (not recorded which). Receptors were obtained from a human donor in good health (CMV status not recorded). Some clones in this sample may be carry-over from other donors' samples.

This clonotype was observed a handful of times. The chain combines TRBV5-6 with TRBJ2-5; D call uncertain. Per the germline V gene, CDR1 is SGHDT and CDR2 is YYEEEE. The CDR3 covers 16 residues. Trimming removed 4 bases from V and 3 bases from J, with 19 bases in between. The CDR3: CASSTFLELGKETQYF. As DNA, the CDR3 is TGTGCCAGCAGCACCTTCCTAGAGCTCGGAAAAGAGACCCAGTACTTC.

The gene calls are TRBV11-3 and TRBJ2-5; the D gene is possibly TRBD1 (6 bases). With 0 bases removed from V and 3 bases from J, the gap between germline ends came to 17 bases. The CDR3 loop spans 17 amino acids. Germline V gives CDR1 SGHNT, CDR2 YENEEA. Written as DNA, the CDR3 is TGTGCCAGCAGCTTAGAAGGCCGTCCGAGACAGGAAGAGACCCAGTACTTC. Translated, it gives CASSLEGRPRQEETQYF.

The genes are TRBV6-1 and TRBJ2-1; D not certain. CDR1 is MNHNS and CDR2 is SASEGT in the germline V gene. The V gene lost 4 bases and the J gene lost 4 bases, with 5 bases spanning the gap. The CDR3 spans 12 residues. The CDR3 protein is CASSADYNEQFF. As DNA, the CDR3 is TGTGCCAGCAGTGCCGATTACAATGAGCAGTTCTTC.

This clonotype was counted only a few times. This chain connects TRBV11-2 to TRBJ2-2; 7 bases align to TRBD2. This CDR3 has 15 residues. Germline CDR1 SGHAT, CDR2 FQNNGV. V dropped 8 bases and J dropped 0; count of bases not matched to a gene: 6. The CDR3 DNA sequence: TGTGCCAGCGGAGCGGGGACTACGAACACCGGGGAGCTGTTTTTT. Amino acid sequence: CASGAGTTNTGELFF.

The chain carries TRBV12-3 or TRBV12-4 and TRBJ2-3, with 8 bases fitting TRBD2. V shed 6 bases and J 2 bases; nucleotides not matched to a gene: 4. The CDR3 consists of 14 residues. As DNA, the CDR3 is TGTGCCAGCAGCGGACTAGCCTACACAGATACGCAGTATTTT. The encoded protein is CASSGLAYTDTQYF.

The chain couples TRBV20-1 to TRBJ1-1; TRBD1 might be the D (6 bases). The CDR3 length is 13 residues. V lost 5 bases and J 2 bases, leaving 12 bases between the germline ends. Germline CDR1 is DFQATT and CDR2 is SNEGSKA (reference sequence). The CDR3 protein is CSAGGQFNTEAFF. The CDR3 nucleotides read TGCAGTGCTGGAGGACAGTTCAACACTGAAGCTTTCTTT.

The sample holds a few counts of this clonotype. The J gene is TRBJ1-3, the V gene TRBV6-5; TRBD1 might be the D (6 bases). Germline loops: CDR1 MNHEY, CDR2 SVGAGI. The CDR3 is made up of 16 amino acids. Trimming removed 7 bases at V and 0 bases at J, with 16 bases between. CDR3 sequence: CASKLTGSFSGNTIYF. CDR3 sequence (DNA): TGTGCCAGCAAACTGACAGGTTCTTTCTCTGGAAACACCATATATTTT.

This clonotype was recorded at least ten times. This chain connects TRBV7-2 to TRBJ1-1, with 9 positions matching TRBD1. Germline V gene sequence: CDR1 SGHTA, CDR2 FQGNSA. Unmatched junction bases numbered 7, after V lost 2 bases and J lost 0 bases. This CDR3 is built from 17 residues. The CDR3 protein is CASSLKQGAILNTEAFF. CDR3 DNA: TGTGCCAGCAGCTTAAAACAGGGGGCGATCCTGAACACTGAAGCTTTCTTT.

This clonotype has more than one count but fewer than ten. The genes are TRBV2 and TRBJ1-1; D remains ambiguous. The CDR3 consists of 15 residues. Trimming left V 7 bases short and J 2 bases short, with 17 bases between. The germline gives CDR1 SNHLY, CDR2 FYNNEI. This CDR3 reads CASTKDFARNTEAFF. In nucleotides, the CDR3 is TGTGCCAGCACTAAGGACTTTGCTCGAAACACTGAAGCTTTCTTT.

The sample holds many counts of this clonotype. CDR3: CASSRDTRYNEQFF. Here the CDR3 DNA reads TGTGCCAGCAGCCGGGACACCCGCTACAATGAGCAGTTCTTC. The chain couples TRBV7-3 to TRBJ2-1; maybe TRBD1 (6 bases). The V end lost 5 bases, the J end lost 3 bases, and 11 bases lay between the germline ends. This CDR3 is 14 amino acids long. Germline V gives CDR1 SGHTA, CDR2 FQGTGA.

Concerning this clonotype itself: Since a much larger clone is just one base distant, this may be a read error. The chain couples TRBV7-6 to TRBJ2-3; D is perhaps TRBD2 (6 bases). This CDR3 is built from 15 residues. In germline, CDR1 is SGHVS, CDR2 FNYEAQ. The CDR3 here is CASSFSDLGGDTRYF. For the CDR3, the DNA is TGTGCCAGCAGTTTTAGCGACCTTGGCGGGGATACGCGGTATTTT.

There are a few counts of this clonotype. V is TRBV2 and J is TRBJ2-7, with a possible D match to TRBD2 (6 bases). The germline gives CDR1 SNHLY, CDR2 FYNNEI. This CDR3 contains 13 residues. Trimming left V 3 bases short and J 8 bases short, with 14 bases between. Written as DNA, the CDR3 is TGTGCCAGCAGTGACCAGGGAGGCGGGAAGCAGTACGTC. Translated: CASSDQGGGKQYV.

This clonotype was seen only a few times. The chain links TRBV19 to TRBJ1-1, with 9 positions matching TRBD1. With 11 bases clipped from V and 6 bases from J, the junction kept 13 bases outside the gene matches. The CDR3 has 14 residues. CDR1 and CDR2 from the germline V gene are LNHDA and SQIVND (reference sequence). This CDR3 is CAPGTGREFAEAFF. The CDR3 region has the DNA TGTGCCCCCGGGACAGGGAGAGAATTCGCTGAAGCTTTCTTT.

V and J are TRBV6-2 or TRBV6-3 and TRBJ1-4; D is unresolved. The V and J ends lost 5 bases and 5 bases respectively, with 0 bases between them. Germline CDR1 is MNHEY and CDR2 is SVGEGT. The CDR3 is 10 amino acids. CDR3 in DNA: TGTGCCAGCAGTAATGAAAAACTGTTTTTT. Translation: CASSNEKLFF.

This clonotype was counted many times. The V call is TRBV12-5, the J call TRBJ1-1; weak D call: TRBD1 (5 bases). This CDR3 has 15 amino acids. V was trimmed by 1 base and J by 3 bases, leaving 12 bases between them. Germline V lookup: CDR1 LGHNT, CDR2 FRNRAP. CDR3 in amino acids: CASGLGQGVYTEAFF. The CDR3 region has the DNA TGTGCTAGTGGTTTGGGGCAGGGTGTGTACACTGAAGCTTTCTTT.

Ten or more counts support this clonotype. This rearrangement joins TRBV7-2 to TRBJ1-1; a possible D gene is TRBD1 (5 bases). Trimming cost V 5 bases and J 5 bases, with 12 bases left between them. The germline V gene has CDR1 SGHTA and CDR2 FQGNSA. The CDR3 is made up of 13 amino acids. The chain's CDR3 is CASSGGGGTEAFF. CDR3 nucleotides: TGTGCCAGCAGCGGCGGCGGGGGTACTGAAGCTTTCTTT.

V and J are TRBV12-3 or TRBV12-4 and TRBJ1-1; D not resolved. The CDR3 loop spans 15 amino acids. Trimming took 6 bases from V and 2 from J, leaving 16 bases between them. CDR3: CASSPPGGGNTEAFF. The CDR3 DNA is TGTGCCAGCAGCCCCCCCGGAGGAGGAAACACTGAAGCTTTCTTT.

In nucleotides, the CDR3 is TGTGCCAGTAGACCCGGGACAGGGAACGTTTACGAGCAGTACTTC. Protein sequence: CASRPGTGNVYEQYF. The V call is TRBV19, the J call TRBJ2-7; 9 bases align to TRBD1. Germline loops: CDR1 LNHDA, CDR2 SQIVND (reference sequence). Germline trimming cut 6 bases from V and 4 bases from J; bases unmatched to any gene: 10. This CDR3 has 15 amino acids.

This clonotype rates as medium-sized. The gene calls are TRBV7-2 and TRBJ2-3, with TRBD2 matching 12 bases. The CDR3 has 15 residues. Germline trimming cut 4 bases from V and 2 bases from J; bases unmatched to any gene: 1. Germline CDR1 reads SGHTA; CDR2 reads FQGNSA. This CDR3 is CASSSSGRDTDTQYF. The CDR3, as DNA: TGTGCCAGCAGCTCTAGCGGGAGGGACACAGATACGCAGTATTTT.

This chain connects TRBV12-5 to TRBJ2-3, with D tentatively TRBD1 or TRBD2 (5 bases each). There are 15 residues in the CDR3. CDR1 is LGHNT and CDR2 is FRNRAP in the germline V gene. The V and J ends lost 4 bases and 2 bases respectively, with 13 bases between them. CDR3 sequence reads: CASGWGRGLTDTQYF. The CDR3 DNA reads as TGTGCTAGTGGTTGGGGACGAGGGCTCACAGATACGCAGTATTTT.

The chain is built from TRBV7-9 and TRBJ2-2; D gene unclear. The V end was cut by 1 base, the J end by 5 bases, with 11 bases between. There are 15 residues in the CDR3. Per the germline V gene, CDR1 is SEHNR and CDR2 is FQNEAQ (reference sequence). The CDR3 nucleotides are TGTGCCAGCAGCTTAGTTCGGGCGACGACCGGGGAGCTGTTTTTT. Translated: CASSLVRATTGELFF. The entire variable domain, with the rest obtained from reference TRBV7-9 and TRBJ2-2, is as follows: DTGVSQNPRHKITKRGQNVTFRCDPISEHNRLYWYRQTLGQGPEFLTYFQNEAQLEKSRLLSDRFSAERPKGSFSTLEIQRTEQGDSAMYLCASSLVRATTGELFFGEGSRLTVL.

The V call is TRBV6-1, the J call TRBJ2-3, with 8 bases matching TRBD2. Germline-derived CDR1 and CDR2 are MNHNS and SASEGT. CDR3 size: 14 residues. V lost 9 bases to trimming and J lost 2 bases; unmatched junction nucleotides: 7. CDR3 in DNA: TGTGCCAGTAGTATCGGGAGGGCCACAGATACGCAGTATTTT. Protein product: CASSIGRATDTQYF.

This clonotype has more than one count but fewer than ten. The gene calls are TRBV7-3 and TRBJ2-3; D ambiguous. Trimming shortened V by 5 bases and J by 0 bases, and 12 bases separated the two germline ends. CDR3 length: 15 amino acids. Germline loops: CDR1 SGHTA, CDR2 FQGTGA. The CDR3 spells CASSQSRGSTDTQYF. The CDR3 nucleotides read TGTGCCAGCAGCCAGAGTCGCGGAAGCACAGATACGCAGTATTTT.

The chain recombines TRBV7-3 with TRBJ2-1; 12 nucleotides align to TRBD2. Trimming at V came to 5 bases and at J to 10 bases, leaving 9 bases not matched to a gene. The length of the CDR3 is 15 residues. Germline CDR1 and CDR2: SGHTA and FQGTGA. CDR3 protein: CASSQQLAGGQEQFF. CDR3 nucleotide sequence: TGTGCCAGCAGCCAACAACTAGCGGGAGGCCAAGAGCAGTTCTTC.

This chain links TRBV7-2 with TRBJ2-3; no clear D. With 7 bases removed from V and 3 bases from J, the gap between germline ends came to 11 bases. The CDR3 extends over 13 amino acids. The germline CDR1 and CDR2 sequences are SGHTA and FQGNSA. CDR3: CASTLSFTDTQYF. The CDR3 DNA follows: TGTGCCAGCACCCTGTCTTTTACAGATACGCAGTATTTT.

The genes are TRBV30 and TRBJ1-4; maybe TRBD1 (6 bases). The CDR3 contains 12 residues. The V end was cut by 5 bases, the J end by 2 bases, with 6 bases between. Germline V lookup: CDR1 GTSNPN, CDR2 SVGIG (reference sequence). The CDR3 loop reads CAWDRTNEKLFF. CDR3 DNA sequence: TGTGCCTGGGACAGGACTAATGAAAAACTGTTTTTT.

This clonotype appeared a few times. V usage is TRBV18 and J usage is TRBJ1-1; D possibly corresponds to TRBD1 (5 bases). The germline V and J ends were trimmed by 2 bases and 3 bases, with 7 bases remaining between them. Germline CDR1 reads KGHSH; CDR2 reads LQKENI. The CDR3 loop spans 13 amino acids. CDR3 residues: CASSPGAYTEAFF. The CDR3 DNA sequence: TGTGCCAGCTCACCAGGGGCTTACACTGAAGCTTTCTTT.

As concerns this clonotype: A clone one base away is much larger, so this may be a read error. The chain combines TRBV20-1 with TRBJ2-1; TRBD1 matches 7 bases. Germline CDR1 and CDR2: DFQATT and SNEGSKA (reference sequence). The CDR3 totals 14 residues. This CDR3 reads CSALKGALNNERFF. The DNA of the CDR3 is TGCAGTGCCCTAAAGGGGGCGCTAAACAATGAGCGGTTCTTC.

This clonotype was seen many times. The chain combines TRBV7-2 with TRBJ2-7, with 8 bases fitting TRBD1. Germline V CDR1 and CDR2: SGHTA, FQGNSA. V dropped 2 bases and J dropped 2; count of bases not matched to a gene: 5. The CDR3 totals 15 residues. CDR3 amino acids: CASSLNQGATYEQYF. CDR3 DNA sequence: TGTGCCAGCAGCTTAAACCAGGGGGCTACCTACGAGCAGTACTTC.

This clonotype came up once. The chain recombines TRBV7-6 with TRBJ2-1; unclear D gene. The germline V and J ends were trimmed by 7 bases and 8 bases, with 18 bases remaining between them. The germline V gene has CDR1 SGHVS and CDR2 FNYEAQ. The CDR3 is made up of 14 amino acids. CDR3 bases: TGTGCCAGCACCCGCTGGCCCGTATCAGATGAGCAGTTCTTC. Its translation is CASTRWPVSDEQFF. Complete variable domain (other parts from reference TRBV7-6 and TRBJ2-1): GAGVSQSPRYKVTKRGQDVALRCDPISGHVSLYWYRQALGQGPEFLTYFNYEAQQDKSGLPNDRFSAERPEGSISTLTIQRTEQRDSAMYRCASTRWPVSDEQFFGPGTRLTVL.

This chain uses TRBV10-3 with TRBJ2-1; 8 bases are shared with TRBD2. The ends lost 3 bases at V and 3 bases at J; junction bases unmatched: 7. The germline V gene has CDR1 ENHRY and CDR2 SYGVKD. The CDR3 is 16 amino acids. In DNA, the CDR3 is TGTGCCATCAGTGATCCGCTAGCGGGCCTCTACAATGAGCAGTTCTTC. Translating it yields CAISDPLAGLYNEQFF.

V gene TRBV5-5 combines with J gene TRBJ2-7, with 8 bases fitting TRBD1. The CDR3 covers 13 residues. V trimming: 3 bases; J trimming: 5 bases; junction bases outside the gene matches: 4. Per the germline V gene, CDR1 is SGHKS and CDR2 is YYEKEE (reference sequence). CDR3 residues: CASSSQGANEQYF. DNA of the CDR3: TGTGCCAGCAGCTCCCAGGGGGCCAACGAGCAGTACTTC.